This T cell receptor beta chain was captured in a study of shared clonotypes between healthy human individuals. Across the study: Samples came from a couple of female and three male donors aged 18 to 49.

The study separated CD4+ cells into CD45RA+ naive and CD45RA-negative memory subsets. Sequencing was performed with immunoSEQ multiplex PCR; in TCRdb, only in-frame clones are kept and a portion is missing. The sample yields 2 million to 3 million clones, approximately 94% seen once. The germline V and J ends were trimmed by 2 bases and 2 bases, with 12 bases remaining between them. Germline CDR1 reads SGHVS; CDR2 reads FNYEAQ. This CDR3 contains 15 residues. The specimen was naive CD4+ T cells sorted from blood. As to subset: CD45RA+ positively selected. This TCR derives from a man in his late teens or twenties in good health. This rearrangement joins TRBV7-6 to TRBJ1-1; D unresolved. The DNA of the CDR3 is TGTGCCAGCAGCTTATACGCAGGAGGAAACACTGAAGCTTTCTTT. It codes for CASSLYAGGNTEAFF. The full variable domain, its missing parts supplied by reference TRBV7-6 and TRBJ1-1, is GAGVSQSPRYKVTKRGQDVALRCDPISGHVSLYWYRQALGQGPEFLTYFNYEAQQDKSGLPNDRFSAERPEGSISTLTIQRTEQRDSAMYRCASSLYAGGNTEAFFGQGTRLTVV.